This entry lists 3 T cell receptor beta chains sequenced from one sample in a study of T cell repertoires in cytomegalovirus infection. TCRdb analysed the reads with MiXCR anew, one entry per CDR3 protein. The sample yields a few hundred thousand distinct CDR3 sequences, under 45% seen once. These receptors' antigens are unknown. Sequenced here: cultured PBMCs, sampled from culture after CMV antigen stimulation. The receptors derive from a human donor in good health (CMV status not recorded). Some clones in this sample may be carry-over from other donors' samples.

J is TRBJ1-5 and V is TRBV11-2; no definite D call. This CDR3 has 13 residues. Germline CDR1 reads SGHAT; CDR2 reads FQNNGV. V lost 3 bases to trimming and J lost 7 bases, with 10 bases between them. CDR3 residues: CASSFTRAQPQHF. The CDR3 region has the DNA TGTGCCAGCAGCTTCACACGAGCGCAGCCCCAGCATTTT.

This clonotype was counted a few times. V and J are TRBV7-2 and TRBJ2-1; TRBD1 agrees at 12 bases. The V and J ends lost 3 bases and 5 bases, in that order; junction bases with no gene match: 8. There are 17 residues in the CDR3. Germline loops: CDR1 SGHTA, CDR2 FQGNSA. CDR3 in amino acids: CASSFSSGTGGNNEQFF. The CDR3 DNA sequence: TGTGCCAGCAGCTTTTCCTCCGGGACAGGGGGCAACAATGAGCAGTTCTTC.

This chain uses TRBV7-9 with TRBJ2-3, with unresolved D. Germline V gene sequence: CDR1 SEHNR, CDR2 FQNEAQ (reference sequence). The CDR3 consists of 16 residues. Between the trimmed V and J ends, which lost 1 base and 2 bases, there was a span of 13 bases. CDR3 nucleotides: TGTGCCAGCAGCTTAGGACACATAATCAACACAGATACGCAGTATTTT. This codes for CASSLGHIINTDTQYF. The whole variable domain, remainder taken from reference TRBV7-9 and TRBJ2-3, is DTGVSQNPRHKITKRGQNVTFRCDPISEHNRLYWYRQTLGQGPEFLTYFQNEAQLEKSRLLSDRFSAERPKGSFSTLEIQRTEQGDSAMYLCASSLGHIINTDTQYFGPGTRLTVL.